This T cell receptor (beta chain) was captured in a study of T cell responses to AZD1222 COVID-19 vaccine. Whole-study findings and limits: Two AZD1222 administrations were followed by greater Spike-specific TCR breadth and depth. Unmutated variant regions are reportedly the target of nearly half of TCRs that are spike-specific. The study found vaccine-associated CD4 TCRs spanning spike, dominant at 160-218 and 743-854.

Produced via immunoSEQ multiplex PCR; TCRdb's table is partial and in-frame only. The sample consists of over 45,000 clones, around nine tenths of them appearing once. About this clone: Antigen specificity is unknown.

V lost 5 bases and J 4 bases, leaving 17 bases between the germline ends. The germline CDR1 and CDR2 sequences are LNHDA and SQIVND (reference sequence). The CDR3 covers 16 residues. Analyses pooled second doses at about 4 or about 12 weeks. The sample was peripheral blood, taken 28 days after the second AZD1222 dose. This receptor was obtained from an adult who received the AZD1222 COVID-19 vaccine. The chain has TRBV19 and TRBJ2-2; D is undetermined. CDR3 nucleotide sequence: TGTGCCAGTAGTCCGGACGCTAACGACCCCACCGGGGAGCTGTTTTTT. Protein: CASSPDANDPTGELFF.